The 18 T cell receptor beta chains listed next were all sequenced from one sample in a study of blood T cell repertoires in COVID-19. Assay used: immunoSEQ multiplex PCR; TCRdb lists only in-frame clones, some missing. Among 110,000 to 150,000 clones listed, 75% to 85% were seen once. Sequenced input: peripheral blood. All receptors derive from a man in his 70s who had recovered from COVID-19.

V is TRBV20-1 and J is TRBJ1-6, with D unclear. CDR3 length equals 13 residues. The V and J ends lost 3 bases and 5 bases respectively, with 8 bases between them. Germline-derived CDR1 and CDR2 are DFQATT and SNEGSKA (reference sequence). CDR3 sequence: CSASPPDNSPLHF. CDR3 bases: TGCAGTGCTAGTCCCCCAGATAATTCACCCCTCCACTTT.

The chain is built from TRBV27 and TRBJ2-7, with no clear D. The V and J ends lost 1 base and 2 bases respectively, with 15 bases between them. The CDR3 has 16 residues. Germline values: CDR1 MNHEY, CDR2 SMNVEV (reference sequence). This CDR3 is CASSLFGFEVPYEQYF. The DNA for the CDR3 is TGTGCCAGCAGTTTATTCGGGTTCGAGGTACCCTACGAGCAGTACTTC.

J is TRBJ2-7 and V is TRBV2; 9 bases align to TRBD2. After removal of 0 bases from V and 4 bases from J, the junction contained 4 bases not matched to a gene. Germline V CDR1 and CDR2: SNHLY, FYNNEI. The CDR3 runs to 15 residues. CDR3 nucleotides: TGTGCCAGCAGTGAAGCGCTTCTAGCGGGATACGAGCAGTACTTC. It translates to CASSEALLAGYEQYF.

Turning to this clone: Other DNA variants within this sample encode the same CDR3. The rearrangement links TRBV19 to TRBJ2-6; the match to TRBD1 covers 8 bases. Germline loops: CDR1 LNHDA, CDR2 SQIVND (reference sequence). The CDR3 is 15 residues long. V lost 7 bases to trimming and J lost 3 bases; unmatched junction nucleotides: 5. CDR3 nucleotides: TGTGCCAGTACGCGACAGGGGTATGGGGCCAACGTCCTGACTTTC. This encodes CASTRQGYGANVLTF.

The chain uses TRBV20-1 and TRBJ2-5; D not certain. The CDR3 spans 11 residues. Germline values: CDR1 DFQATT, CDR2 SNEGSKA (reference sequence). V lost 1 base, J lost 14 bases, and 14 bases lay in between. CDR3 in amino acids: CSARAFPGQYF. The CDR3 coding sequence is TGCAGTGCTAGAGCTTTCCCCGGTCAATACTTC.

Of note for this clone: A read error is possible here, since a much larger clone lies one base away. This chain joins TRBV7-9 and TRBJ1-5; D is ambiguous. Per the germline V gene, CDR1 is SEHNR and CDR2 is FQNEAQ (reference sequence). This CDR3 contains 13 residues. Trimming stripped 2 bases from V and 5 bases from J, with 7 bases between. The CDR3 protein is CASSLSGDQPQHF. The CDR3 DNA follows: TGTGCCAGCAGCTTATCCGGGGATCAGCCCCAGCATTTT. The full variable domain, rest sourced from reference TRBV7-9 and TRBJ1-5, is DTGVSQNPRHKITKRGQNVTFRCDPISEHNRLYWYRQTLGQGPEFLTYFQNEAQLEKSRLLSDRFSAERPKGSFSTLEIQRTEQGDSAMYLCASSLSGDQPQHFGDGTRLSIL.

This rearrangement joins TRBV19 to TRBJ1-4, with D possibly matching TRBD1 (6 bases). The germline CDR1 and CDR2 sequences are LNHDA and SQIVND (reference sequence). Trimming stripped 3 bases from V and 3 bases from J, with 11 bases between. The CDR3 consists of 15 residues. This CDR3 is CASSITGIANEKLFF. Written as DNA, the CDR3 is TGTGCCAGTAGTATCACAGGGATCGCTAATGAAAAACTGTTTTTT. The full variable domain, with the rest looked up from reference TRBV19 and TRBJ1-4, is DGGITQSPKYLFRKEGQNVTLSCEQNLNHDAMYWYRQDPGQGLRLIYYSQIVNDFQKGDIAEGYSVSREKKESFPLTVTSAQKNPTAFYLCASSITGIANEKLFFGSGTQLSVL.

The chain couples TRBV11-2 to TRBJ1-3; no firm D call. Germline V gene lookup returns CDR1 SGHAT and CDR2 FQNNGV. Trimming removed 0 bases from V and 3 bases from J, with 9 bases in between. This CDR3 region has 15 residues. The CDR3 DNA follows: TGTGCCAGCAGCTTAGATCCGGGTTATGGAAACACCATATATTTT. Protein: CASSLDPGYGNTIYF.

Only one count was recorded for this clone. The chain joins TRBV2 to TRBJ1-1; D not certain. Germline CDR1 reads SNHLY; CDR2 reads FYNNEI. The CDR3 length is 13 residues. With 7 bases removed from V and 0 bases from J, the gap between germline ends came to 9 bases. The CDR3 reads CASNQEMNTEAFF. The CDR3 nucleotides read TGTGCCAGCAATCAGGAAATGAACACTGAAGCTTTCTTT.

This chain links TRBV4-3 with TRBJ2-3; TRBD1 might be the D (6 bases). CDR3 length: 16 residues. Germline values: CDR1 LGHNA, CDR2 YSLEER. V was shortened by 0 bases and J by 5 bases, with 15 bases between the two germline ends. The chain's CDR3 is CASSQEMMGAGDTQYF. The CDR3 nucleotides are TGCGCCAGCAGCCAAGAGATGATGGGGGCTGGAGATACGCAGTATTTT.

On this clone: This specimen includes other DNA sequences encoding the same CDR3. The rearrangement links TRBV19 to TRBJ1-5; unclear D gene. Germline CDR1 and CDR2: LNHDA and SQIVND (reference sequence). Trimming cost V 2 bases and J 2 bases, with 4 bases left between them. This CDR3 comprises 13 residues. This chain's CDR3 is CASSIIGNQPQHF. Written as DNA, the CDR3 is TGTGCCAGTAGTATAATCGGCAATCAGCCCCAGCATTTT.

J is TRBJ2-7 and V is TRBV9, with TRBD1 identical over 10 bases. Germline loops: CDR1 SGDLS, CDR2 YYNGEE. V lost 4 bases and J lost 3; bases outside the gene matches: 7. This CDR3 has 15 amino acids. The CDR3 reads CASSSGGTGVYEQYF. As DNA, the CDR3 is TGTGCCAGCAGCTCCGGGGGGACAGGGGTCTACGAGCAGTACTTC.

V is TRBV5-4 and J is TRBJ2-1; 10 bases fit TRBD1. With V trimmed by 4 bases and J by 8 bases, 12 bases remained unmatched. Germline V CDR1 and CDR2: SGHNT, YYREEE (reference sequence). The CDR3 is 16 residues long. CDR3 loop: CASSPVGQGKVDEQFF. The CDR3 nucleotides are TGTGCCAGCAGCCCTGTGGGACAGGGGAAAGTAGATGAGCAGTTCTTC.

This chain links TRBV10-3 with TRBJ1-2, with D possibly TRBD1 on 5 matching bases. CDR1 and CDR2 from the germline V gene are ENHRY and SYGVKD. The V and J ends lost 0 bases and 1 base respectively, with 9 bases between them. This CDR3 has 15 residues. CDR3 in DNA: TGTGCCATCAGTGAGTCCGGGGGGGTTAACTATGGCTACACCTTC. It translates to CAISESGGVNYGYTF.

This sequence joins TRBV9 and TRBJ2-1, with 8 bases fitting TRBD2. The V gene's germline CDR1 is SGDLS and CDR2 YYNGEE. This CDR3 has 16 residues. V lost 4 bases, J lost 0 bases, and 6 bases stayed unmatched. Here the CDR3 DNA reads TGTGCCAGCAGCTCAATAGGACTAGCCTCCTACAATGAGCAGTTCTTC. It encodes CASSSIGLASYNEQFF.

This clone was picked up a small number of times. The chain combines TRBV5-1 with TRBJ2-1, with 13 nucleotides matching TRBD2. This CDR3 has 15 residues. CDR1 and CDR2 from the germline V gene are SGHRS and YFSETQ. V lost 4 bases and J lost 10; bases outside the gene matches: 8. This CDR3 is CASSQKTTSGREQFF. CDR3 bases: TGCGCCAGCAGCCAAAAAACGACTAGCGGGAGGGAGCAGTTCTTC.

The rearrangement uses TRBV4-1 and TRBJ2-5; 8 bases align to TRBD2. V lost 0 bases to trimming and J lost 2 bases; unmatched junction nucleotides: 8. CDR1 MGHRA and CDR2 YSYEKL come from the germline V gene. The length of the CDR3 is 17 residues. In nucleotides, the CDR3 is TGCGCCAGCAGCCAAGATGAACTAGCGGATTGGCAAGAGACCCAGTACTTC. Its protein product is CASSQDELADWQETQYF.

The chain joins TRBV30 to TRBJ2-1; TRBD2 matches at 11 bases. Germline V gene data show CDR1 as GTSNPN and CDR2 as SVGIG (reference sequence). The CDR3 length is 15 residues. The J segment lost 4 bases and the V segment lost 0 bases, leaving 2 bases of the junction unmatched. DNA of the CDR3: TGTGCCTGGAGTGTGACTAGCGGGATGTACAATGAGCAGTTCTTC. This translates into CAWSVTSGMYNEQFF.